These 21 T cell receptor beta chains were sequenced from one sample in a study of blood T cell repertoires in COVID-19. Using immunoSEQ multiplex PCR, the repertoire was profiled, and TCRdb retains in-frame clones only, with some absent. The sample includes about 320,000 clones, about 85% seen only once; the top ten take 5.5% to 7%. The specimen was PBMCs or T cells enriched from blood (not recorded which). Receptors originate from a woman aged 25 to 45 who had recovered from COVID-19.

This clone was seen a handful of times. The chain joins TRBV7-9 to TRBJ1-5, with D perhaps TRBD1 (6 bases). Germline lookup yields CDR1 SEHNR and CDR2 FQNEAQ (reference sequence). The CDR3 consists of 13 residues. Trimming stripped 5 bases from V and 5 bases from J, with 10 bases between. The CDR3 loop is CASSPTGDQPQHF. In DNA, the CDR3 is TGTGCCAGCAGCCCGACAGGTGATCAGCCCCAGCATTTT.

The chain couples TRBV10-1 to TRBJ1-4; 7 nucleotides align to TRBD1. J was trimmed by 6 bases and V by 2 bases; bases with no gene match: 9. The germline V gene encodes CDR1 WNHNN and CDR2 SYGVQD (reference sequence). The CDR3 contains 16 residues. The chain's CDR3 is CASSEPDRKMDEKLFF. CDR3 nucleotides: TGCGCCAGCAGTGAGCCGGACAGGAAAATGGATGAAAAACTGTTTTTT.

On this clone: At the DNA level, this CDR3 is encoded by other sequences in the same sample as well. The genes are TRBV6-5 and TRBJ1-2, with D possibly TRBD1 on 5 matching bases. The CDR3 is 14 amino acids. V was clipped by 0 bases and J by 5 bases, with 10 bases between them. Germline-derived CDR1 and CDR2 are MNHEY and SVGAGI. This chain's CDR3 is CASSYSTGTYGYTF. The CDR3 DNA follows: TGTGCCAGCAGTTACTCCACAGGAACTTATGGCTACACCTTC.

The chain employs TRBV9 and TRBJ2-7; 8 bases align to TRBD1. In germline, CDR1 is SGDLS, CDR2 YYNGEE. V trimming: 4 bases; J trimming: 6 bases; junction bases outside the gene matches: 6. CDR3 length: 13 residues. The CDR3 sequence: CASSTTGTGEQYF. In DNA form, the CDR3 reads TGTGCCAGCAGCACGACAGGGACAGGCGAGCAGTACTTC.

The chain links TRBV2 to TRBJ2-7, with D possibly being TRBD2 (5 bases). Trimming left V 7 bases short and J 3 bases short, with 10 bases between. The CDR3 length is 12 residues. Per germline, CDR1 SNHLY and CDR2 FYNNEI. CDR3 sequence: CASNGGVYEQYF. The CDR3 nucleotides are TGTGCCAGCAACGGAGGCGTCTACGAGCAGTACTTC.

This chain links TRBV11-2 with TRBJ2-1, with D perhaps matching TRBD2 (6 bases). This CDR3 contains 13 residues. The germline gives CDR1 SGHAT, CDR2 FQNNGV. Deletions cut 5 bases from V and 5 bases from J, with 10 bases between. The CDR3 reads CASSRRDHNEQFF. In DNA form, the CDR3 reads TGTGCCAGCAGCAGGCGGGACCACAATGAGCAGTTCTTC. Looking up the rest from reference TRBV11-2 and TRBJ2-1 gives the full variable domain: EAGVAQSPRYKIIEKRQSVAFWCNPISGHATLYWYQQILGQGPKLLIQFQNNGVVDDSQLPKDRFSAERLKGVDSTLKIQPAKLEDSAVYLCASSRRDHNEQFFGPGTRLTVL.

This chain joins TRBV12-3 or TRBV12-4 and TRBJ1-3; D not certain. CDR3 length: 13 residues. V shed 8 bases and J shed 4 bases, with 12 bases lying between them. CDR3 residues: CASWRVSGNTIYF. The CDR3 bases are TGTGCCAGCTGGCGGGTGTCCGGAAACACCATATATTTT.

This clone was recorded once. The CDR3 spells CASTLWGQLGAEAFF. The CDR3 DNA is TGTGCCAGTACTCTATGGGGACAGCTGGGCGCTGAAGCTTTCTTT. V and J are TRBV19 and TRBJ1-1; 7 nucleotides line up with TRBD1. The germline V gene has CDR1 LNHDA and CDR2 SQIVND (reference sequence). The CDR3 loop spans 15 amino acids. V lost 7 bases, J lost 6 bases, and 14 bases stayed unmatched. Drawing the rest from reference TRBV19 and TRBJ1-1, the complete variable domain is DGGITQSPKYLFRKEGQNVTLSCEQNLNHDAMYWYRQDPGQGLRLIYYSQIVNDFQKGDIAEGYSVSREKKESFPLTVTSAQKNPTAFYLCASTLWGQLGAEAFFGQGTRLTVV.

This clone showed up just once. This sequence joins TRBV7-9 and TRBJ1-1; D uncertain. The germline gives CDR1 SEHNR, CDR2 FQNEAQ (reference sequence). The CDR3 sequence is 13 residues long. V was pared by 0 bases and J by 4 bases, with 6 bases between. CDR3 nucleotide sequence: TGTGCCAGCAGCTTAGCAGACACCACTGAAGCTTTCTTT. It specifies CASSLADTTEAFF.

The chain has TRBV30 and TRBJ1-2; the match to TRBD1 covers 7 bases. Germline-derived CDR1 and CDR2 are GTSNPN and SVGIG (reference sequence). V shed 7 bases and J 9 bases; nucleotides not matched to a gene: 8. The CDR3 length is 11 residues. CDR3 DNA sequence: TGTGCCTCCGATCAGGGGGGCAGCTACACCTTC. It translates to CASDQGGSYTF.

CDR3 in DNA: TGTGCCAGCAGCTTGACAGTCTCTGAAGCTTTCTTT. This codes for CASSLTVSEAFF. This rearrangement joins TRBV7-9 to TRBJ1-1, with TRBD1 as a possible D gene (5 bases). Between the trimmed V and J ends, which lost 3 bases and 6 bases, there was a span of 8 bases. Germline V gene sequence: CDR1 SEHNR, CDR2 FQNEAQ (reference sequence). This CDR3 region has 12 residues.

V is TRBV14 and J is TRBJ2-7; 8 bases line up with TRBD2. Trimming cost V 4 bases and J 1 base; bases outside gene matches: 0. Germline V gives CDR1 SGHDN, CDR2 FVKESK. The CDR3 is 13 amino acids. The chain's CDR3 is CASSLAGSYEQYF. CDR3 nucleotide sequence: TGTGCCAGCAGCCTAGCGGGATCCTACGAGCAGTACTTC.

CDR3 amino acids: CASSPPSGGQGTQYF. The CDR3 DNA reads as TGTGCCAGCAGCCCTCCCAGCGGGGGGCAGGGGACCCAGTACTTC. This chain joins TRBV5-6 and TRBJ2-5, with 9 bases identical to TRBD2. Germline CDR1 is SGHDT and CDR2 is YYEEEE. The ends lost 4 bases at V and 7 bases at J; junction bases unmatched: 11. The CDR3 has 15 amino acids.

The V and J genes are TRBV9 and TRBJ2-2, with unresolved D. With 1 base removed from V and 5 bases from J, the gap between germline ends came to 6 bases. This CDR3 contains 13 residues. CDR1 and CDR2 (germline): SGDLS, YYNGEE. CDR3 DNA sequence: TGTGCCAGCAGCGTATGGCAGACCGGGGAGCTGTTTTTT. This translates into CASSVWQTGELFF.

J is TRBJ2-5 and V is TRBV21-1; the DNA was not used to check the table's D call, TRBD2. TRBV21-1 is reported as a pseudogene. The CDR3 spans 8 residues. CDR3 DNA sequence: TGTGTAAAAGAGACCCAGTACTTC. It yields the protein CVKETQYF.

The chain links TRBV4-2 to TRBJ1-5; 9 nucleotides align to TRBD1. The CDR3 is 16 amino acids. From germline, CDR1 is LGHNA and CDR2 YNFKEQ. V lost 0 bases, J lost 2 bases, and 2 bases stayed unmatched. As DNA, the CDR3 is TGTGCCAGCAGCCAAGAGCGACAGGGGGGCAATCAGCCCCAGCATTTT. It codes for CASSQERQGGNQPQHF.

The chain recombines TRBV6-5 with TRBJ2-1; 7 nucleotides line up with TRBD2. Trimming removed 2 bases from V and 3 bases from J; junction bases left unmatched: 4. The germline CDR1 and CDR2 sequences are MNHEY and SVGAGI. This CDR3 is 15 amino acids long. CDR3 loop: CASSYVGGGYNEQFF. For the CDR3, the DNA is TGTGCCAGCAGTTACGTCGGCGGGGGCTACAATGAGCAGTTCTTC.

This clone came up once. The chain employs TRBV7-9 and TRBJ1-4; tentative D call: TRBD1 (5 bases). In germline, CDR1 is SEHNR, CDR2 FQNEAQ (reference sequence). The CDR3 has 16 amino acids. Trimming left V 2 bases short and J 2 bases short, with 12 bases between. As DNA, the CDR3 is TGTGCCAGCAGCTTACCAAGTGGGGGGACTAATGAAAAACTGTTTTTT. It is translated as CASSLPSGGTNEKLFF.

CDR3 in amino acids: CAWTTGAPEAFF. The CDR3 DNA is TGTGCCTGGACTACTGGGGCACCTGAAGCTTTCTTT. The chain joins TRBV30 to TRBJ1-1; a possible D gene is TRBD1 (5 bases). The CDR3 has 12 amino acids. Between the trimmed V and J ends, which lost 4 bases and 6 bases, there was a span of 12 bases. CDR1 and CDR2 (germline): GTSNPN, SVGIG (reference sequence).

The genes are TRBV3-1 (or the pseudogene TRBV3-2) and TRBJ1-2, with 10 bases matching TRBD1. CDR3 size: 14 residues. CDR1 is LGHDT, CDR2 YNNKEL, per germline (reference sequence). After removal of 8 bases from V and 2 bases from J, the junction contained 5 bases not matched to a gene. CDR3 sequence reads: CASGDRGGNYGYTF. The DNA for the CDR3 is TGTGCCAGCGGGGACAGGGGAGGAAACTATGGCTACACCTTC.

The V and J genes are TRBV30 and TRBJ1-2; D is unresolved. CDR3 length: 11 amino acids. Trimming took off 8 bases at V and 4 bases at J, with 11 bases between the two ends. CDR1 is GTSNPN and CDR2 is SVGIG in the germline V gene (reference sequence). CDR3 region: CAREGAYGYTF. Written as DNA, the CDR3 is TGTGCCCGAGAGGGTGCCTATGGCTACACCTTC. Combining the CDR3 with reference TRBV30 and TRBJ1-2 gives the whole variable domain SQTIHQWPATLVQPVGSPLSLECTVEGTSNPNLYWYRQAAGRGLQLLFYSVGIGQISSEVPQNLSASRPQDRQFILSSKKLLLSDSGFYLCAREGAYGYTFGSGTRLTVV.